This TCR beta chain originates from a study of OX40 agonist ivuxolimab in advanced cancers. Assay used: immunoSEQ multiplex PCR; TCRdb lists only in-frame clones, some missing. The sample contains approximately 61,000 clones, around nine tenths of which appear only once. The junction had 10 bases not matched to a gene; V was cut back by 8 bases and J by 4 bases. Germline V gene sequence: CDR1 SEHNR, CDR2 FQNEAQ (reference sequence). The CDR3 runs to 14 residues. The V call is TRBV7-9, the J call TRBJ2-7; 8 nucleotides line up with TRBD1. The source is an adult with an advanced solid tumor such as melanoma, head and neck, liver or kidney cancer. This specimen consisted of CD4+ or CD8+ T cells sorted from blood, obtained in a trial of the OX40 agonist ivuxolimab. CDR3 bases: TGTGCCAGCTGGAGCCCAGGGGGCCCGTACGAGCAGTACTTC. Encoded protein: CASWSPGGPYEQYF.